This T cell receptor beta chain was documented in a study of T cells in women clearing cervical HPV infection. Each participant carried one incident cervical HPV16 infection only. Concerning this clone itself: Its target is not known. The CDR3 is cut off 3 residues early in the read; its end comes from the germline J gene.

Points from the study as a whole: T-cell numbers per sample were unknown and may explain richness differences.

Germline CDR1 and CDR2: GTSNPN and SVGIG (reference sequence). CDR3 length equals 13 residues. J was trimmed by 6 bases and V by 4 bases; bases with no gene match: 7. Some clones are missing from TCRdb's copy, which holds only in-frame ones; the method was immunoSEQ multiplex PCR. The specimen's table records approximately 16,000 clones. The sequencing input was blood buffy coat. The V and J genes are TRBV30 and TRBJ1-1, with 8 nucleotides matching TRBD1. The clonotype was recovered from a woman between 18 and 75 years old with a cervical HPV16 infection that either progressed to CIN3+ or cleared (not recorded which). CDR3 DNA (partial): TGTGCCTGGACTCGACAGGGGAGGTCTGAA. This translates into CAWTRQGRSE. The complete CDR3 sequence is CAWTRQGRSEAFF.